Listed here is a single T cell receptor (beta chain). Its cognate antigen is unknown. This record comes from a study of graft-versus-host responses after intestinal transplantation. Study-wide points: The marrow of recipients harbored GvH clones, and ileum or blood showed some of them first.

The repertoire was sequenced with immunoSEQ multiplex PCR; TCRdb's copy has only in-frame clones and lacks some. Among more than 95,000 clones listed, more than 75% were seen once. The junction had 12 bases not matched to a gene; V was cut back by 4 bases and J by 7 bases. Germline V gene sequence: CDR1 LNHDA, CDR2 SQIVND (reference sequence). There are 16 residues in the CDR3. Source: unstimulated CD4+ T cells sorted from spleen or lymph node cells, taken before intestinal transplant. V and J are TRBV19 and TRBJ1-5, with 8 bases fitting TRBD1. This receptor was obtained from a human donor who received an intestinal transplant. In DNA, the CDR3 is TGTGCCAGTAGTACCTTCGGACAGGGAGGCGTCCAGCCCCAGCATTTT. Protein: CASSTFGQGGVQPQHF.